The next 7 T cell receptor beta chains were all read from a single sample in a study of T-cell reconstitution after alpha-beta-depleted transplantation in children. TCRbeta library preparation incorporated unique molecular identifiers. TCRdb ran MiXCR on the PCR reads and lists one entry per CDR3 protein. The sample holds 450,000 to 700,000 distinct CDR3 sequences, about a quarter seen once. The sample here was PBMCs, taken before TCRalphabeta/CD19-depleted stem cell transplant. These receptor sequences come from a boy under two years old with Wiskott-Aldrich syndrome, due to receive a stem cell transplant.

The rearrangement links TRBV28 to TRBJ1-3, with D unclear. CDR1 is MDHEN, CDR2 SYDVKM, per germline. Trimming left V 4 bases short and J 0 bases short, with 7 bases between. The CDR3 is 14 amino acids. The CDR3 DNA follows: TGTGCCAGCAGTTACGTATACTCTGGAAACACCATATATTTT. As protein: CASSYVYSGNTIYF.

CDR3 sequence: CASSLIQGTGNTIYF. The CDR3 coding sequence is TGTGCCAGCAGCTTAATACAGGGTACCGGAAACACCATATATTTT. The chain recombines TRBV5-6 with TRBJ1-3; weak D call: TRBD1 (6 bases). Germline V gives CDR1 SGHDT, CDR2 YYEEEE. This CDR3 is built from 15 residues. The V gene lost 2 bases and the J gene lost 4 bases, with 13 bases spanning the gap.

V is TRBV28 and J is TRBJ2-7; TRBD2 matches 10 bases. The ends lost 5 bases at V and 10 bases at J; junction bases unmatched: 17. The CDR3 consists of 16 residues. Germline V gives CDR1 MDHEN, CDR2 SYDVKM. CDR3 sequence (DNA): TGTGCCAGCAGTCGTCTGGACACGAGCGGGAGGGCCTATCAGTACTTC. Translated: CASSRLDTSGRAYQYF.

The chain combines TRBV20-1 with TRBJ2-3; D unclear. Germline-derived CDR1 and CDR2 are DFQATT and SNEGSKA (reference sequence). The V gene lost 3 bases and the J gene lost 9 bases, with 13 bases spanning the gap. The CDR3 spans 12 residues. CDR3 DNA sequence: TGCAGTGCTAGTTCGGACGCAAAAACGCAGTATTTT. Translating it yields CSASSDAKTQYF.

The chain is built from TRBV9 and TRBJ2-1, with D perhaps matching TRBD2 (5 bases). CDR3 size: 15 residues. The germline gives CDR1 SGDLS, CDR2 YYNGEE. Trimming pared 0 bases from V and 6 bases from J, leaving 13 bases between. Written as DNA, the CDR3 is TGTGCCAGCAGCGTAGACCCGGGAAGTCGCAATGAGCAGTTCTTC. This codes for CASSVDPGSRNEQFF.

Here the CDR3 DNA reads TGTGCCATCAGTGAGTCGCGGACTAGCGGACCCAATGAGCAGTTCTTC. As protein: CAISESRTSGPNEQFF. The genes are TRBV10-3 and TRBJ2-1; 10 bases are a match to TRBD2. The length of the CDR3 is 16 residues. V trimming: 0 bases; J trimming: 6 bases; junction bases outside the gene matches: 5. Germline CDR1 reads ENHRY; CDR2 reads SYGVKD.

The table lists this clonotype with a few counts. The CDR3 DNA reads as TGCAGTGCTAGAGATCGTATCGGGCCCACTGAAGCTTTCTTT. Protein sequence: CSARDRIGPTEAFF. The V call is TRBV20-1, the J call TRBJ1-1; no clear D. V lost 0 bases, J lost 4 bases, and 12 bases lay in between. CDR1 and CDR2 from the germline V gene are DFQATT and SNEGSKA (reference sequence). This CDR3 is built from 14 residues.